The 30 T cell receptor beta chains reported below all come from one sample, sequenced in a study of T cells expressing NK-cell markers. From the 5' RACE reads, TCRdb lists one entry per CDR3 protein and no DNA. The sample's table shows about 260,000 distinct CDR3 sequences. Source material: blood T cells: a sorted CD56 or NKG2C T cell subset, CD4+ or CD8+ T cells, or bulk PBMC T cells (not recorded which). The receptors here all came from a man aged 18 to 30 in good health.

The rearrangement joins TRBV5-1 to TRBJ2-1; the D call of TRBD2 rests on TCRdb alone, since no DNA is present to check it. The germline V gene has CDR1 SGHRS and CDR2 YFSETQ. The CDR3 sequence is 15 residues long. The CDR3 protein is CASSELAGVGNEQFF.

V is TRBV6-1 and J is TRBJ1-5. The CDR3 length is 14 residues. Per the germline V gene, CDR1 is MNHNS and CDR2 is SASEGT. The CDR3 here is CASSRTISNQPQHF.

The gene calls are TRBV5-4 and TRBJ2-3; TCRdb gives TRBD2 as the D gene, but with no DNA this cannot be confirmed. The CDR3 extends over 14 amino acids. Germline CDR1 reads SGHNT; CDR2 reads YYREEE (reference sequence). CDR3 sequence: CASSFDSGTNTQYF.

The genes are TRBV19 and TRBJ2-2. CDR3 length: 14 amino acids. Germline loops: CDR1 LNHDA, CDR2 SQIVND (reference sequence). CDR3 residues: CASSIEVHTGELFF. Complete variable domain (other parts from reference TRBV19 and TRBJ2-2): DGGITQSPKYLFRKEGQNVTLSCEQNLNHDAMYWYRQDPGQGLRLIYYSQIVNDFQKGDIAEGYSVSREKKESFPLTVTSAQKNPTAFYLCASSIEVHTGELFFGEGSRLTVL.

This CDR3 reads CASSAGTGIPPGELFF. The rearrangement joins TRBV19 to TRBJ2-2; the TRBD1 assignment by TCRdb is unverifiable without DNA. Germline CDR1 and CDR2: LNHDA and SQIVND (reference sequence). The CDR3 has 16 residues.

This chain links TRBV7-6 with TRBJ2-7; TCRdb selects TRBD2, and the lack of DNA leaves this call unchecked. Germline V gene lookup returns CDR1 SGHVS and CDR2 FNYEAQ. This CDR3 is built from 16 residues. CDR3: CASSARTSGRSYEQYF.

The chain combines TRBV30 with TRBJ1-6. CDR1 and CDR2 (germline): GTSNPN, SVGIG (reference sequence). This CDR3 is built from 13 residues. CDR3 region: CAWSETHDSPLHF.

The V call is TRBV5-1, the J call TRBJ2-3. This CDR3 has 16 amino acids. In germline, CDR1 is SGHRS, CDR2 YFSETQ. CDR3 sequence reads: CASSLGYAARTDTQYF.

The V gene is TRBV4-3, the J gene TRBJ2-5; TCRdb's D call, TRBD2, is unchecked because there is no DNA. The CDR3 totals 16 residues. The germline gives CDR1 LGHNA, CDR2 YSLEER. The CDR3 sequence: CASSQDRGLAQETQYF.

The CDR3 sequence: CASSFNSGRPYNEQFF. This chain uses TRBV5-6 with TRBJ2-1; TCRdb outputs TRBD2, but without DNA this stays unchecked. In germline, CDR1 is SGHDT, CDR2 YYEEEE. The CDR3 has 16 amino acids.

CDR3 protein: CASSQVGTDNYGYTF. V is TRBV4-2 and J is TRBJ1-2; TCRdb selects TRBD1, and the lack of DNA leaves this call unchecked. The CDR3 sequence is 15 residues long. Germline CDR1 is LGHNA and CDR2 is YNFKEQ.

The chain's CDR3 is CSVEGGLAGSTDTQYF. This chain connects TRBV29-1 to TRBJ2-3; TCRdb reports TRBD2, a call that lacks DNA to check it against. CDR3 length equals 16 residues. From germline, CDR1 is SQVTM and CDR2 ANQGSEA.

The chain is built from TRBV7-2 and TRBJ2-7; TCRdb indicates TRBD2, and absent DNA this call remains unverified. This CDR3 has 16 amino acids. Germline-derived CDR1 and CDR2 are SGHTA and FQGNSA. The CDR3 reads CASSISGTSGSYEQYF.

The chain is built from TRBV7-9 and TRBJ2-1; TCRdb lists TRBD2, though no DNA is available to test this call. This CDR3 contains 15 residues. Germline CDR1 and CDR2: SEHNR and FQNEAQ (reference sequence). This chain's CDR3 is CASSLRGTSNNEQFF.

This sequence joins TRBV5-1 and TRBJ1-3; TCRdb's D call of TRBD1 is untestable without DNA. This CDR3 region has 17 residues. Germline V gene lookup returns CDR1 SGHRS and CDR2 YFSETQ. CDR3 amino acids: CASSPGQGSSSGNTIYF. Using reference TRBV5-1 and TRBJ1-3 for the parts outside the CDR3, the full variable domain is KAGVTQTPRYLIKTRGQQVTLSCSPISGHRSVSWYQQTPGQGLQFLFEYFSETQRNKGNFPGRFSGRQFSNSRSEMNVSTLELGDSALYLCASSPGQGSSSGNTIYFGEGSWLTVV.

This chain joins TRBV5-1 and TRBJ2-5; TCRdb calls TRBD2, which cannot be checked without DNA. Germline V gene sequence: CDR1 SGHRS, CDR2 YFSETQ. The CDR3 length is 14 residues. The CDR3 reads CASSLGSGWETQYF.

V gene TRBV29-1 combines with J gene TRBJ2-7. From germline, CDR1 is SQVTM and CDR2 ANQGSEA. The CDR3 runs 13 residues. The CDR3 spells CSVGEDGWGEQYF.

The chain is built from TRBV5-5 and TRBJ2-3; TCRdb proposes TRBD2, but this gene call is untestable without DNA. The CDR3 extends over 15 amino acids. The germline CDR1 and CDR2 sequences are SGHKS and YYEKEE (reference sequence). Here the CDR3 reads CASSLLGAPENTQYF.

V is TRBV3-1 and J is TRBJ2-3. The CDR3 is 12 amino acids. Looked up from germline, CDR1 is LGHDT and CDR2 is YNNKEL (reference sequence). CDR3 in amino acids: CASSQNTDTQYF.

The gene calls are TRBV7-2 and TRBJ2-7; TCRdb designates TRBD2, a call that cannot be tested without DNA. This CDR3 region has 14 residues. Germline V gene data show CDR1 as SGHTA and CDR2 as FQGNSA. This CDR3 is CASSFEGSGYEQYF.

V is TRBV28 and J is TRBJ2-1. CDR3 length: 15 amino acids. Per germline, CDR1 MDHEN and CDR2 SYDVKM. CDR3 region: CASTPISEIYNEQFF.

V gene TRBV29-1 combines with J gene TRBJ2-5; TCRdb calls TRBD2, which cannot be checked without DNA. Per the germline V gene, CDR1 is SQVTM and CDR2 is ANQGSEA. The CDR3 length is 13 residues. CDR3 region: CSAGLAGRETQYF.

This chain connects TRBV24-1 to TRBJ2-1; with no DNA, the TCRdb D assignment of TRBD2 cannot be verified. Germline CDR1 reads KGHDR; CDR2 reads SFDVKD. There are 16 residues in the CDR3. The CDR3 is CATSDPSGKTYNEQFF.

The rearrangement links TRBV12-3 or TRBV12-4 to TRBJ2-1; TCRdb returns TRBD1, unconfirmable since there is no DNA. This CDR3 comprises 13 residues. CDR3 protein: CASSPTDPGEQFF.

This chain joins TRBV29-1 and TRBJ2-3; the D call from TCRdb, TRBD2, cannot be confirmed without DNA. The V gene's germline CDR1 is SQVTM and CDR2 ANQGSEA. CDR3 length: 14 amino acids. The CDR3 reads CSVGRASGTDTQYF.

The chain uses TRBV5-6 and TRBJ1-5. The germline gives CDR1 SGHDT, CDR2 YYEEEE. The CDR3 spans 15 residues. The CDR3 spells CASSERFSVNQPQHF.

This chain uses TRBV20-1 with TRBJ2-2; as DNA is missing, the TRBD2 call by TCRdb cannot be tested. The V gene's germline CDR1 is DFQATT and CDR2 SNEGSKA (reference sequence). The CDR3 sequence is 15 residues long. CDR3 residues: CSARLMGRAPGELFF.

This chain joins TRBV11-2 and TRBJ2-1; TCRdb designates TRBD2, a call that cannot be tested without DNA. This CDR3 region has 17 residues. CDR1 is SGHAT and CDR2 is FQNNGV in the germline V gene. The CDR3 is CASSLQAASGSYNEQFF.

The rearrangement uses TRBV30 and TRBJ1-1. The CDR3 sequence is 14 residues long. Germline V gives CDR1 GTSNPN, CDR2 SVGIG (reference sequence). The CDR3 loop is CAWTNRGYNTEAFF.

The genes are TRBV6-2 or TRBV6-3 and TRBJ2-7; TCRdb gives TRBD2 as the D gene, but with no DNA this cannot be confirmed. Germline V gene lookup returns CDR1 MNHEY and CDR2 SVGEGT. The CDR3 length is 14 residues. CDR3 sequence: CASRGLAGAREQYF.